This is a list of T cell receptor beta chains from one sample in a study of regulatory T cells in long-lasting Graves disease. TCRdb re-called the multiplex PCR reads through MiXCR, storing one row per CDR3 protein. The sample contains 440,000 or so distinct CDR3 sequences, under 15% of which appear only once. The same data also contributed to another study, on T cells in Graves' hyperthyroidism and ophthalmopathy.

The sample was peripheral blood mononuclear cells (PBMCs), taken at new diagnosis, from a patient treated with antithyroid drugs. These receptors came from a woman between 25 and 40 years old with Graves disease. The CDR3 runs from the conserved cysteine through the conserved F or W. The order of the fields is J gene, D gene, clone size, V gene, CDR3 protein, CDR3 DNA. The D gene is left open where the match is weak. Clone size, where shown, is once, few, many, or a class for clones that have expanded.

J: TRBJ2-7
D: .
size: .
V: TRBV29-1
CDR3: CSVVTGMREQYF
DNA: TGCAGCGTCGTGACCGGAATGCGGGAGCAGTACTTC

J: TRBJ1-2
D: TRBD1
size: many
V: TRBV24-1
CDR3: CATSDPGTGGDLGGYTF
DNA: TGTGCCACCAGTGATCCCGGGACAGGGGGCGACCTTGGTGGCTACACCTTC

J: TRBJ2-3
D: .
size: many
V: TRBV30
CDR3: CAWSVRRPSTDTQYF
DNA: TGTGCCTGGAGTGTACGGCGTCCCAGCACAGATACGCAGTATTTT

J: TRBJ2-3
D: .
size: many
V: TRBV28
CDR3: CASSFGRVADTQYF
DNA: TGTGCCAGCAGTTTCGGTAGGGTGGCAGATACGCAGTATTTT

J: TRBJ2-3
D: .
size: many
V: TRBV2
CDR3: CASSVTGSTDTQYF
DNA: TGTGCCAGCAGTGTGACGGGCAGCACAGATACGCAGTATTTT

J: TRBJ2-4
D: .
size: many
V: TRBV7-8
CDR3: CASSRLGGLAKNIQYF
DNA: TGTGCCAGCAGCCGTTTGGGGGGCCTAGCCAAAAACATTCAGTACTTC

J: TRBJ2-5
D: .
size: few
V: TRBV11-3
CDR3: CASSLGTYGKETQYF
DNA: TGTGCCAGCAGCCTCGGGACTTACGGAAAAGAGACCCAGTACTTC

J: TRBJ2-2
D: TRBD1
size: many
V: TRBV28
CDR3: CASSRTGWNTGELFF
DNA: TGTGCCAGCAGCAGGACAGGGTGGAACACCGGGGAGCTGTTTTTT

J: TRBJ2-1
D: .
size: many
V: TRBV13
CDR3: CASSQSSYNEQFF
DNA: TGTGCCAGCAGCCAAAGCTCCTACAATGAGCAGTTCTTC

J: TRBJ2-1
D: .
size: many
V: TRBV20-1
CDR3: CSASASLPIYNEQFF
DNA: TGCAGTGCTAGTGCCAGTCTCCCCATCTACAATGAGCAGTTCTTC